This TCR beta chain was observed in a study of cytomegalovirus exposure and HLA in healthy donors. Worth noting for this clone: Its target is unknown.

The PCR had 60 Vbeta and 13 Jbeta primers. The repertoire was sequenced with immunoSEQ multiplex PCR; TCRdb's copy has only in-frame clones and lacks some. Of under 150,000 clones in the sample, under 80% are singletons; the top ten hold around 4.3%. Study-wide points: For most subjects, TCR beta sequences were reported to predict HLA-A and HLA-B alleles with accuracy. Donors were assumed by presence/absence analyses to have roughly uniform sequencing depth.

Sequenced material: PBMCs. The clonotype originates from a woman aged 40 to 49 in good health and CMV-seropositive.

Here the CDR3 reads CASSLGTSGGTSYEQYF. The CDR3, as DNA: TGTGCCAGCAGCTTAGGGACTAGCGGGGGGACCTCCTACGAGCAGTACTTC. The chain has TRBV11-1 and TRBJ2-7; 14 bases match TRBD2. Germline V gene lookup returns CDR1 SGHAT and CDR2 FQDESV (reference sequence). V shed 1 base, J shed 0 bases, and the junction held 2 bases outside the gene matches. The CDR3 loop spans 17 amino acids.